These T cell receptor beta chains were read from a single sample in a study of shared clonotypes between healthy human individuals. Only in-frame clones appear in the TCRdb table, and some are missing; sequencing was by immunoSEQ multiplex PCR. The sample yields more than 2 million clones, around 93% seen once. The sample consisted of naive CD8+ T cells from PBMCs. These receptors all stem from a man aged 18 to 29 in good health. Some clones in this sample may be carry-over from other donors' samples. CDR3s leave out the opening cysteine and the closing phenylalanine or tryptophan. The order of the fields is V gene, CDR3 protein.

TRBV19	ATLSGSQTGEQY
TRBV7-3	ASSLGAGPPTDTQY
TRBV28	ASSAGQGVWGNQPQH
TRBV30	AWSVPGGPPAGELF
TRBV18	ASSLRPGLAGGLREQY
TRBV7-3	ASSFTEVGVNEQF
TRBV28	ASSSQVELRTINEQF
TRBV14	ASSQGHEQY
TRBV28	ASSLSFEGNTEAF
TRBV11-3	ASSSGLAGDSDTQY
TRBV12-5	ASGSQITSGQPYEQY
TRBV5-1	ASSLELAGVTDTQY
TRBV4-1	ASSQGGQGAYEQY
TRBV27	ASSLAEVPYEQY
TRBV19	ASSRLVRQETQY
TRBV23-1	ASTRGTGRTKIYTGELF
TRBV4-1	ASSRGAGDPYNEQF
TRBV29-1	SAPRTGSSTDTQY
TRBV11-2	ASSLDPRVGDEQF
TRBV28	ASSLFEGPSYEQY
TRBV9	ASSPTGTGITGELF
TRBV29-1	SVLAGSSYNEQF
TRBV7-9	ASRWDSSSTDTQY
TRBV28	ASSLYRTRNTGELF
TRBV7-6	ASSLSDGRPANEKLF
TRBV15	ATSSRLAGRDEQF
TRBV9	ASSPYGTYNEQF
TRBV7-9	ASSSRGWDKEETQY
TRBV7-3	ASSPTGTGESNEQF
TRBV28	AIRPGLVSSEQY
TRBV28	ASSFSWGTDTQY